This T cell receptor (beta chain) was retrieved from a study of identical twins. Template switching added a universal primer binding site, and final cDNA carried unique molecular identifiers. TCRdb re-analysed the 5' RACE reads in MiXCR, keeping a single row per CDR3 protein. The repertoire holds some 330,000 distinct CDR3 sequences, with approximately 9.1% as singletons. This clonotype was detected a few times. The CDR3 length is 16 residues. This chain links TRBV21-1 with TRBJ2-7; whether TRBD2, the table's D call, matches the DNA was not checked. TRBV21-1 is marked as a pseudogene. This clonotype was sampled from a woman aged 50 to 65 in good health. The sample consisted of naive T cells sorted from blood. In DNA, the CDR3 is TGTGCCAGCAGCAGAAGGACTAGCGGGAGGTTCTACGAGCAGTACTTC. It yields the protein CASSRRTSGRFYEQYF.